This T cell receptor (beta chain) was observed in a study of beta chain features in type 1 diabetes. Study-level information: All samples yielded around 98 million examined sorted cells.

This clone was counted ten times or more. Its antigen is unknown. General study findings and limits: Cells carrying high TCR expression could end up over-represented when cDNA is sequenced. People with Type 1 diabetes carried modestly yet significantly shorter TCRB CDR3s in all four CD4+ subsets. For TCRB rearrangement, an influence of HLA type remained unresolved here.

Of the isolated RNA, all was reverse transcribed, and so the sequenced material was expressed TCRB transcripts. TCRdb keeps only in-frame clones here, not all; method: immunoSEQ multiplex PCR. The sample lists 400,000 or so clones; over 9% were seen once. From germline, CDR1 is SGDLS and CDR2 YYNGEE. V lost 0 bases to trimming and J lost 0 bases, with 10 bases between them. This CDR3 region has 15 residues. The sequenced material came from central memory CD4+ T cells from blood. This receptor was identified in a young man with type 1 diabetes. This chain connects TRBV9 to TRBJ2-7; possibly TRBD2 for D (6 bases). The chain's CDR3 is CASSVDAGLSYEQYF. The CDR3 DNA reads TGTGCCAGCAGCGTAGATGCGGGGCTCTCCTACGAGCAGTACTTC.